These T cell receptor beta chains were read from a single sample in a study of cytomegalovirus exposure and HLA in healthy donors. Assay used: immunoSEQ multiplex PCR; TCRdb lists only in-frame clones, some missing. This repertoire shows around 89,000 clones, 65% to 85% found once; its top ten account for 1% to 1.5%. Sequenced sample: PBMCs. The source of these receptors is a girl aged 2-10 years in good health and CMV-seropositive. Each CDR3 is given with its conserved first and last residue. The D gene is left open where the match is weak. Some rows mark clone size as missing; the rest say once, few, many or name a class of expanded clone.

d_gene	v_gene	abundance	j_gene	CDR3aa	CDR3nt
-	TRBV6-1	-	TRBJ2-7	CASRKTGNEQYF	TGTGCCAGCAGGAAAACGGGGAACGAGCAGTACTTC
-	TRBV29-1	-	TRBJ2-2	CSVATLKAVCTGELFF	TGCAGCGTCGCAACCCTAAAAGCGGTTTGCACCGGGGAGCTGTTTTTT
-	TRBV7-8	-	TRBJ1-1	CASSPLRGSGNTEAFF	TGTGCCAGCAGCCCTTTGCGGGGTTCAGGGAACACTGAAGCTTTCTTT
-	TRBV18	few	TRBJ2-7	CASSPIVGNSRSPYEQYF	TGTGCCAGCTCACCAATTGTCGGAAACAGTCGGTCCCCATACGAGCAGTACTTC
-	TRBV19	few	TRBJ1-2	CASSISVSNYGYTF	TGTGCCAGTAGTATTTCGGTTTCTAACTATGGCTACACCTTC
TRBD2	TRBV29-1	-	TRBJ2-3	CSGSGTSGRAVTDTQYF	TGCAGCGGATCCGGGACTAGCGGGAGGGCGGTCACAGATACGCAGTATTTT
-	TRBV15	-	TRBJ1-2	CATSSPPGTGGTGYTF	TGTGCCACCAGCAGCCCTCCCGGAACCGGTGGGACAGGCTACACCTTC
TRBD1	TRBV28	-	TRBJ1-2	CASTSTGQPFNYGYTF	TGTGCCAGCACTTCTACGGGACAGCCATTTAACTATGGCTACACCTTC
-	TRBV5-6	-	TRBJ1-1	CASSLVGGAGVTEAFF	TGTGCCAGCAGCTTGGTAGGGGGGGCTGGCGTCACTGAAGCTTTCTTT
-	TRBV6-5	-	TRBJ1-5	CASSSQGFGQPQHF	TGTGCCAGCAGCTCCCAGGGGTTCGGTCAGCCCCAGCATTTT
TRBD2	TRBV30	-	TRBJ2-5	CAWSVGGSRETQYF	TGTGCCTGGAGTGTCGGGGGGAGTCGGGAGACCCAGTACTTC
TRBD1	TRBV30	-	TRBJ1-5	CAWSVDRYYQPQHF	TGTGCCTGGAGTGTGGACAGGTACTATCAGCCCCAGCATTTT
TRBD1	TRBV9	-	TRBJ2-7	CASSVAGTGASYEQYF	TGTGCCAGCAGCGTAGCGGGGACAGGGGCGTCGTACGAGCAGTACTTC
-	TRBV19	-	TRBJ1-3	CASKDNSGNTIYF	TGTGCCAGCAAGGACAACTCTGGAAACACCATATATTTT
-	TRBV30	-	TRBJ2-3	CAWSVASTDTQYF	TGTGCCTGGAGTGTAGCTAGCACAGATACGCAGTATTTT
-	TRBV4-1	-	TRBJ1-2	CASSQERGYGANYGYTF	TGCGCCAGCAGCCAGGAGAGGGGGTATGGGGCTAACTATGGCTACACCTTC
-	TRBV14	-	TRBJ2-1	CASSQGLHRNEQFF	TGTGCCAGCAGCCAAGGGTTACACCGCAATGAGCAGTTCTTC
TRBD2	TRBV5-4	-	TRBJ2-7	CASSLVGGRGVHEQYF	TGTGCCAGCAGCTTGGTTGGCGGGAGGGGTGTCCACGAGCAGTACTTC
-	TRBV10-3	-	TRBJ2-7	CAISDYRESNEQYF	TGTGCCATCAGTGATTACAGGGAGTCGAACGAGCAGTACTTC
TRBD1	TRBV30	-	TRBJ1-3	CAWSVGGRGSSGNTIYF	TGTGCCTGGAGTGTAGGGGGCAGGGGGAGCTCTGGAAACACCATATATTTT
TRBD1	TRBV5-5	few	TRBJ1-2	CASLGSTGVYGYTF	TGTGCCAGTTTGGGGTCTACAGGGGTCTATGGCTACACCTTC
-	TRBV28	-	TRBJ1-5	CAGSFAGNSNQPQHF	TGTGCCGGCAGTTTCGCAGGAAATAGCAATCAGCCCCAGCATTTT
-	TRBV11-2	-	TRBJ1-5	CASSSGVGNQPQHF	TGTGCCAGCAGTTCAGGGGTTGGCAATCAGCCCCAGCATTTT
-	TRBV7-9	medium-sized	TRBJ1-3	CASSLTQAGNTIYF	TGTGCCAGCAGCTTAACTCAGGCCGGAAACACCATATATTTT
TRBD1	TRBV28	-	TRBJ2-7	CASSLPTGGPYYEQYF	TGTGCCAGCAGTTTGCCCACAGGGGGTCCCTACTACGAGCAGTACTTC
-	TRBV4-3	few	TRBJ1-2	CASSQDQQSNYGYTF	TGCGCCAGCAGCCAAGATCAACAGTCTAACTATGGCTACACCTTC
-	TRBV6-1	-	TRBJ1-1	CASALRRLNTEAFF	TGTGCCAGCGCGTTGCGGCGGTTGAACACTGAAGCTTTCTTT
TRBD2	TRBV27	-	TRBJ2-2	CASSSRLAGNTGELFF	TGTGCCAGCAGTTCCCGACTAGCGGGAAACACCGGGGAGCTGTTTTTT
TRBD1	TRBV5-8	-	TRBJ2-5	CASRTGTVEKTQYF	TGTGCCAGCAGAACCGGGACAGTGGAGAAGACCCAGTACTTC
-	TRBV7-2	-	TRBJ2-7	CASSPGVPSYEQYF	TGTGCCAGCAGCCCGGGGGTGCCCTCCTACGAGCAGTACTTC
-	TRBV27	-	TRBJ2-1	CASSLDGQNYNEQFF	TGTGCCAGCAGTCTCGACGGACAAAATTACAATGAGCAGTTCTTC
TRBD2	TRBV7-3	few	TRBJ2-2	CASSPWTSGRAIHGELFF	TGTGCCAGCAGCCCCTGGACTAGCGGGAGGGCCATCCACGGGGAGCTGTTTTTT
TRBD1	TRBV28	-	TRBJ1-5	CASSFRQGISQPQHF	TGTGCCAGCAGTTTCCGACAGGGGATAAGTCAGCCCCAGCATTTT
TRBD2	TRBV7-8	-	TRBJ2-1	CASSLETSGRFHEQFF	TGTGCCAGCAGCTTAGAGACTAGCGGGAGATTCCATGAGCAGTTCTTC
TRBD2	TRBV7-9	-	TRBJ2-1	CASSSVGLAGENNEQFF	TGTGCCAGCAGCTCGGTGGGACTAGCGGGAGAGAACAATGAGCAGTTCTTC